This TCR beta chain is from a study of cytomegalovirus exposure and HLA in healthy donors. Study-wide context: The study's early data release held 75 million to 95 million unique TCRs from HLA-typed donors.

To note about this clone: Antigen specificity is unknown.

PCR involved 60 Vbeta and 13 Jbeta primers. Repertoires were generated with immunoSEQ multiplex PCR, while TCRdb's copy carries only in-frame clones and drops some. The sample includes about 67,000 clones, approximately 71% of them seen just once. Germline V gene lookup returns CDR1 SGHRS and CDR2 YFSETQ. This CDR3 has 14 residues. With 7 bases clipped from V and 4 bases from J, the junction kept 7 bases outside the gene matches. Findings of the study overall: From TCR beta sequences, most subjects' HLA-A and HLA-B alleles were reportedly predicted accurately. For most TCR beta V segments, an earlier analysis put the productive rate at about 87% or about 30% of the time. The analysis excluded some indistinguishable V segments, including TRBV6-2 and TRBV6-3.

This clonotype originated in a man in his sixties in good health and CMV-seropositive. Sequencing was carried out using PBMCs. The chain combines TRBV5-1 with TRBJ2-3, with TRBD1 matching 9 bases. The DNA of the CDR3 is TGCGCCAGCCTTTCGACAGGGGGGTCAGATACGCAGTATTTT. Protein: CASLSTGGSDTQYF.